The 10 T cell receptor beta chains reported below all come from one sample, sequenced in a study of T cells in Graves' hyperthyroidism and ophthalmopathy. TCR beta CDR3 region amplification was performed from RNA transcripts. HTBI primers were used for first-round RT-PCR of the TCR CDR3. Using its own MiXCR run on the multiplex PCR reads, TCRdb lists one record per CDR3 protein. The sample holds under 300,000 distinct CDR3 sequences, around 15% seen once. Sequencing was carried out using blood. All receptors come from a woman between 45 and 65 years old with Graves' hyperthyroidism that later progressed to Graves' ophthalmopathy.

This clonotype was seen repeatedly, ten times or more. The chain carries TRBV3-1 and TRBJ1-2; D is undetermined. Trimming cost V 7 bases and J 0 bases, with 15 bases left between them. The CDR3 runs 15 residues. Looked up from germline, CDR1 is LGHDT and CDR2 is YNNKEL (reference sequence). CDR3 in DNA: TGTGCCAGCACCCCCGGTGAATCTCCTAACTATGGCTACACCTTC. This codes for CASTPGESPNYGYTF.

Only one count was recorded for this clonotype. This chain connects TRBV19 to TRBJ2-7; D is unresolved. V was trimmed by 3 bases and J by 6 bases, leaving 15 bases between them. CDR1 LNHDA and CDR2 SQIVND come from the germline V gene (reference sequence). The CDR3 is made up of 14 amino acids. The CDR3 sequence is CASSMGGMPGEQYF. In nucleotides, the CDR3 is TGTGCCAGTAGTATGGGCGGCATGCCTGGCGAGCAGTACTTC.

This clonotype was seen ten or more times. The chain combines TRBV7-8 with TRBJ2-7; D unresolved. The CDR3 covers 13 residues. V shed 6 bases and J shed 1 base, with 10 bases lying between them. CDR1 is SGHVS, CDR2 FQNEAQ, per germline. The CDR3 is CASRRTYSYEQYF. As DNA, the CDR3 is TGTGCCAGCAGGCGGACCTATTCCTACGAGCAGTACTTC.

This clonotype was counted at least ten times. The chain is built from TRBV27 and TRBJ1-2; 10 nucleotides match TRBD1. V trimming: 11 bases; J trimming: 3 bases; junction bases outside the gene matches: 6. This CDR3 comprises 13 residues. The germline gives CDR1 MNHEY, CDR2 SMNVEV (reference sequence). CDR3 in amino acids: CARGDRGHYGYTF. DNA for the CDR3: TGTGCCCGCGGGGACAGGGGTCACTATGGCTACACCTTC.

This clonotype has ten or more counts. The J gene is TRBJ1-1, the V gene TRBV5-1, with D possibly matching TRBD1 (5 bases). The germline V and J ends were trimmed by 1 base and 0 bases, with 10 bases remaining between them. CDR3 size: 15 residues. Germline CDR1 and CDR2: SGHRS and YFSETQ. CDR3 protein: CASSLLGTMNTEAFF. The CDR3 nucleotides read TGCGCCAGCAGCTTGTTGGGGACCATGAACACTGAAGCTTTCTTT.

This clonotype was picked up many times. The chain couples TRBV6-1 to TRBJ2-7; TRBD1 is a possible D gene (6 bases). The CDR3 runs to 12 residues. V was pared by 6 bases and J by 6 bases, with 12 bases between. Germline V CDR1 and CDR2: MNHNS, SASEGT. DNA for the CDR3: TGTGCCAGCAGCTTGACAGGTCGCGAGCAGTACTTC. It is translated as CASSLTGREQYF.

About this clonotype itself: The junction shows a germline mismatch at one end, possibly a read error. CDR3 region: CASSLAAGPYSEQFF. DNA of the CDR3: TGCGCCAGCAGCTTGGCAGCGGGACCCTACAGTGAGCAGTTCTTC. The V call is TRBV5-1, the J call TRBJ2-1; TRBD2 matches 7 bases. Germline loops: CDR1 SGHRS, CDR2 YFSETQ. This CDR3 is 15 amino acids long. Combining the CDR3 with reference TRBV5-1 and TRBJ2-1 gives the whole variable domain KAGVTQTPRYLIKTRGQQVTLSCSPISGHRSVSWYQQTPGQGLQFLFEYFSETQRNKGNFPGRFSGRQFSNSRSEMNVSTLELGDSALYLCASSLAAGPYSEQFFGPGTRLTVL.

This clonotype was detected only a few times. This sequence joins TRBV19 and TRBJ2-1, with D perhaps matching TRBD2 (6 bases). CDR3 length equals 16 residues. CDR1 and CDR2 (germline): LNHDA, SQIVND (reference sequence). The V gene lost 6 bases and the J gene lost 0 bases, with 15 bases spanning the gap. CDR3 nucleotide sequence: TGTGCCAGTAGAGGCCCGGACTATAGCTCCTACAATGAGCAGTTCTTC. This sequence encodes CASRGPDYSSYNEQFF. The full variable domain, in which reference TRBV19 and TRBJ2-1 provide the parts outside the CDR3, is DGGITQSPKYLFRKEGQNVTLSCEQNLNHDAMYWYRQDPGQGLRLIYYSQIVNDFQKGDIAEGYSVSREKKESFPLTVTSAQKNPTAFYLCASRGPDYSSYNEQFFGPGTRLTVL.

Many counts were recorded for this clonotype. The J gene is TRBJ1-2, the V gene TRBV11-2; 11 nucleotides line up with TRBD1. The J segment lost 4 bases and the V segment lost 5 bases, leaving 12 bases of the junction unmatched. Germline-derived CDR1 and CDR2 are SGHAT and FQNNGV. The CDR3 sequence is 17 residues long. CDR3: CASSPGTGGVPVYGYTF. The CDR3 bases are TGTGCCAGCAGCCCCGGGACAGGGGGGGTCCCCGTCTATGGCTACACCTTC. Full variable domain (rest looked up from reference TRBV11-2 and TRBJ1-2): EAGVAQSPRYKIIEKRQSVAFWCNPISGHATLYWYQQILGQGPKLLIQFQNNGVVDDSQLPKDRFSAERLKGVDSTLKIQPAKLEDSAVYLCASSPGTGGVPVYGYTFGSGTRLTVV.

This clonotype has at least ten counts. The chain carries TRBV7-9 and TRBJ2-7, with D possibly being TRBD1 (5 bases). Per germline, CDR1 SEHNR and CDR2 FQNEAQ (reference sequence). The V gene lost 2 bases and the J gene lost 0 bases, with 14 bases spanning the gap. The CDR3 is 16 amino acids. The CDR3 region has the DNA TGTGCCAGCAGCTTATCCCGACACAGGAGCTCCTACGAGCAGTACTTC. It translates to CASSLSRHRSSYEQYF.